These 15 T cell receptor beta chains share one sample of origin, sequenced in a study of Ad26.COV2.S vaccination and SARS-CoV-2 variants. Assay: immunoSEQ multiplex PCR; the TCRdb copy retains only in-frame clones and omits some. The table shows 350,000 to 450,000 clones, with 75% to 90% occurring only once. The treatment denotes: 15 to 20 received Ad26.COV2.S at low or high dose, single or two shots; 5 received placebo; per-sample allocation not given. The samples date from day 63 after the first vaccine or placebo injection. The input for sequencing was peripheral blood, taken in a trial of Ad26.COV2.S vaccine versus placebo. Receptors originate from a person between 18 and 65 years old who received the Ad26.COV2.S COVID-19 vaccine or a placebo.

The chain has TRBV27 and TRBJ2-7; 8 positions match TRBD2. Germline CDR1 MNHEY, CDR2 SMNVEV (reference sequence). Germline trimming cut 3 bases from V and 2 bases from J; bases unmatched to any gene: 6. The CDR3 runs 15 residues. This CDR3 is CASSLGLAGTYEQYF. CDR3 coding DNA: TGTGCCAGCAGTTTGGGCCTAGCGGGCACCTACGAGCAGTACTTC.

This rearrangement joins TRBV5-4 to TRBJ1-1; D might be TRBD1 (6 bases). The CDR3 covers 16 residues. Looked up from germline, CDR1 is SGHNT and CDR2 is YYREEE (reference sequence). Deletions cut 3 bases from V and 4 bases from J, with 19 bases between. The CDR3 loop reads CASSSGAGGGGTEAFF. The CDR3 DNA reads TGTGCCAGCAGCTCGGGCGCGGGGGGCGGGGGCACTGAAGCTTTCTTT.

The chain carries TRBV29-1 and TRBJ2-1; TRBD2 matches at 10 bases. This CDR3 region has 18 residues. In germline, CDR1 is SQVTM, CDR2 ANQGSEA. Trimming cost V 5 bases and J 0 bases; bases outside gene matches: 13. The CDR3 protein is CSVLAGVGLSSSYNEQFF. The DNA of the CDR3 is TGCAGCGTTCTAGCGGGAGTAGGACTCTCAAGCTCCTACAATGAGCAGTTCTTC.

This chain uses TRBV9 with TRBJ1-6, with 11 bases aligning to TRBD1. This CDR3 has 15 amino acids. J was trimmed by 9 bases and V by 4 bases; bases with no gene match: 6. In germline, CDR1 is SGDLS, CDR2 YYNGEE. CDR3 protein: CASSSRTGGFSPLHF. CDR3 sequence (DNA): TGTGCCAGCAGCTCACGGACAGGGGGCTTTTCACCCCTCCACTTT.

In DNA form, the CDR3 reads TGTGCCTGGAGTCCGCTGGACACCGGGGAGCTGTTTTTT. It translates to CAWSPLDTGELFF. The gene calls are TRBV30 and TRBJ2-2; D remains unclear. V was pared by 2 bases and J by 3 bases, with 7 bases between. The germline V gene encodes CDR1 GTSNPN and CDR2 SVGIG (reference sequence). The CDR3 runs to 13 residues. The full variable domain, in which reference TRBV30 and TRBJ2-2 provide the parts outside the CDR3, is SQTIHQWPATLVQPVGSPLSLECTVEGTSNPNLYWYRQAAGRGLQLLFYSVGIGQISSEVPQNLSASRPQDRQFILSSKKLLLSDSGFYLCAWSPLDTGELFFGEGSRLTVL.

The V gene is TRBV6-5, the J gene TRBJ1-3; unclear D gene. CDR3 size: 15 residues. Germline values: CDR1 MNHEY, CDR2 SVGAGI. With 0 bases removed from V and 2 bases from J, the gap between germline ends came to 8 bases. This chain's CDR3 is CASSYSQVAGNTIYF. The DNA of the CDR3 is TGTGCCAGCAGTTACTCGCAGGTTGCTGGAAACACCATATATTTT.

This clone appeared a few times. The rearrangement links TRBV2 to TRBJ2-1; TRBD1 aligns across 9 bases. Trimming cost V 6 bases and J 7 bases; bases outside gene matches: 7. CDR1 and CDR2 from the germline V gene are SNHLY and FYNNEI. This CDR3 is 14 amino acids long. This chain's CDR3 is CASSLTGGRNEQFF. CDR3 coding DNA: TGTGCCAGCAGCCTGACAGGGGGTCGGAATGAGCAGTTCTTC. Supplemented by reference TRBV2 and TRBJ2-1, the full variable domain reads EPEVTQTPSHQVTQMGQEVILRCVPISNHLYFYWYRQILGQKVEFLVSFYNNEISEKSEIFDDQFSVERPDGSNFTLKIRSTKLEDSAMYFCASSLTGGRNEQFFGPGTRLTVL.

The chain couples TRBV5-5 to TRBJ2-1; TRBD2 matches at 10 bases. This CDR3 is 15 amino acids long. Germline-derived CDR1 and CDR2 are SGHKS and YYEKEE (reference sequence). With 0 bases clipped from V and 10 bases from J, the junction kept 7 bases outside the gene matches. Written as DNA, the CDR3 is TGTGCCAGCAGCTTGGAGGGACTAGCGTTAGAGGAGCAGTTCTTC. Amino acids: CASSLEGLALEEQFF.

The chain uses TRBV19 and TRBJ1-6, with D possibly being TRBD1 (6 bases). V was shortened by 3 bases and J by 9 bases, with 12 bases between the two germline ends. The CDR3 is made up of 14 amino acids. Germline CDR1 and CDR2: LNHDA and SQIVND (reference sequence). CDR3 coding DNA: TGTGCCAGTAGTATGGAACAGGGCACTTCACCCCTCCACTTT. Amino acid sequence: CASSMEQGTSPLHF.

The chain recombines TRBV10-2 with TRBJ1-1, with TRBD1 identical over 7 bases. The CDR3 length is 13 residues. V was pared by 3 bases and J by 5 bases, with 3 bases of the junction left unmatched. Germline CDR1 is WSHSY and CDR2 is SAAADI. This CDR3 reads CASSEQGRTEAFF. DNA for the CDR3: TGCGCCAGCAGTGAACAGGGGAGGACTGAAGCTTTCTTT.

The chain combines TRBV7-3 with TRBJ2-1; 12 bases are a match to TRBD2. The V gene's germline CDR1 is SGHTA and CDR2 FQGTGA. V trimming: 5 bases; J trimming: 7 bases; junction bases outside the gene matches: 12. The CDR3 loop spans 17 amino acids. CDR3 in amino acids: CASSGLPGLAGLNEQFF. The DNA of the CDR3 is TGTGCCAGCAGCGGATTACCGGGACTAGCGGGTTTAAATGAGCAGTTCTTC.

V is TRBV19 and J is TRBJ1-4; D not resolved. The germline gives CDR1 LNHDA, CDR2 SQIVND (reference sequence). This CDR3 spans 14 amino acids. V lost 7 bases and J 6 bases, leaving 15 bases between the germline ends. In nucleotides, the CDR3 is TGTGCCAGTAATAGAAGGGAAGTGGATGAAAAACTGTTTTTT. Residues: CASNRREVDEKLFF.

The chain carries TRBV6-6 and TRBJ1-6; tentative D call: TRBD1 (6 bases). Germline V gene lookup returns CDR1 MNHNY and CDR2 SVGAGI (reference sequence). CDR3 length equals 14 residues. Trimming left V 2 bases short and J 6 bases short, with 8 bases between. The CDR3 bases are TGTGCCAGCAGTTACACAGGGAGTAATTCACCCCTCCACTTT. Amino acids: CASSYTGSNSPLHF.

V is TRBV5-1 and J is TRBJ2-7; 12 bases align to TRBD1. Trimming at V came to 4 bases and at J to 5 bases, leaving 4 bases not matched to a gene. Germline V gene data show CDR1 as SGHRS and CDR2 as YFSETQ. This CDR3 has 14 residues. CDR3 sequence: CASSPGQGAHEQYF. The CDR3 DNA follows: TGCGCCAGCAGCCCGGGACAGGGGGCGCACGAGCAGTACTTC.

The sample holds a few counts of this clone. This rearrangement joins TRBV19 to TRBJ2-2; TRBD2 agrees at 8 bases. CDR3 length equals 14 residues. The germline CDR1 and CDR2 sequences are LNHDA and SQIVND (reference sequence). J was trimmed by 5 bases and V by 3 bases; bases with no gene match: 2. The CDR3 bases are TGTGCCAGTAGTATGATAGCGGGAACCGGGGAGCTGTTTTTT. Translated: CASSMIAGTGELFF.